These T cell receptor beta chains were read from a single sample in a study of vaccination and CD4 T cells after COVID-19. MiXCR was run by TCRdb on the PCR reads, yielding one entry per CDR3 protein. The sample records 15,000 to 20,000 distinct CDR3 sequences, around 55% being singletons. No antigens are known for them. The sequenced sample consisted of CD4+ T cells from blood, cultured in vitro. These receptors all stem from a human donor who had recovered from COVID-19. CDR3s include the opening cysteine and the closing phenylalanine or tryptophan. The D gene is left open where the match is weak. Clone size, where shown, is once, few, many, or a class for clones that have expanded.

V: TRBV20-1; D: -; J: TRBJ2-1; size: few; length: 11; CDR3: CSARPYNEQFF; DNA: TGCAGTGCTAGACCGTACAATGAGCAGTTCTTC
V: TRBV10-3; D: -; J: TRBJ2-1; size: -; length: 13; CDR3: CAISESSVNEQFF; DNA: TGTGCCATCAGTGAGTCGTCGGTCAATGAGCAGTTCTTC
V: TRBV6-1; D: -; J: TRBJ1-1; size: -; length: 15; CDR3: CASSEGKGANTEAFF; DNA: TGTGCCAGCAGTGAAGGAAAGGGCGCGAACACTGAAGCTTTCTTT
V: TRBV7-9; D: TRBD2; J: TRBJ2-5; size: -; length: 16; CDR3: CASSLERGRAQETQYF; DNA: TGTGCCAGCAGCTTAGAGCGCGGGAGGGCCCAAGAGACCCAGTACTTC
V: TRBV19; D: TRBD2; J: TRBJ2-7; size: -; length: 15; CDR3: CASSIRLAGANEQYF; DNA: TGTGCCAGTAGTATACGGCTAGCGGGAGCGAACGAGCAGTACTTC
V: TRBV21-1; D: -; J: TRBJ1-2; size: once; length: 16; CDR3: CASSKAEGETMCGYTF; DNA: TGTGCCAGCAGCAAAGCCGAAGGGGAAACTATGTGTGGCTACACCTTC
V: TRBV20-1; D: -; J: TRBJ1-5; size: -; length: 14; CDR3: CSAREGPSNQPQHF; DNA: TGCAGTGCTAGAGAGGGACCCAGCAATCAGCCCCAGCATTTT
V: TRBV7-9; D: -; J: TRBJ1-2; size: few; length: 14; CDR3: CASSLQTSGSGYTF; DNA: TGTGCCAGCAGCTTACAGACTTCGGGGTCTGGCTACACCTTC
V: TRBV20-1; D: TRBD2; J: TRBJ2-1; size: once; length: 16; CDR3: CSADTGTAAGGNEQFF; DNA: TGCAGTGCTGATACAGGGACCGCCGCGGGGGGGAATGAGCAGTTCTTC
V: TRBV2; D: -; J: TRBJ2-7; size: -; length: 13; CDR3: CASEEGSIAEQYF; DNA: TGTGCCAGCGAGGAGGGGTCGATCGCCGAGCAGTACTTC
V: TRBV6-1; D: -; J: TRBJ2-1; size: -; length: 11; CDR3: CASSGPNEQFF; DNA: TGTGCCAGCAGTGGGCCCAACGAGCAGTTCTTC
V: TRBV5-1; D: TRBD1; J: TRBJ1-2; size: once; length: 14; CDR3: CASSPGQVSYGYTF; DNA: TGCGCCAGCAGCCCCGGACAGGTCAGCTATGGCTACACCTTC
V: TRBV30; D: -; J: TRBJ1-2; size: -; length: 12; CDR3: CAWSIYNYGYTF; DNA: TGTGCCTGGAGTATATATAACTATGGCTACACCTTC
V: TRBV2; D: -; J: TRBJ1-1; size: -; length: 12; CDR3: CASGGLGTEAFF; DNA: TGTGCCAGCGGGGGGTTAGGCACTGAAGCTTTCTTT
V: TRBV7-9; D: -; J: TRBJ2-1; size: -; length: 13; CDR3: CASSPGTYNEQFF; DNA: TGTGCCAGCAGCCCCGGGACTTACAATGAGCAGTTCTTC
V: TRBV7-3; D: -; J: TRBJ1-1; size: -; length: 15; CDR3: CASSWAGGVSPEAFF; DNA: TGTGCCAGCAGCTGGGCGGGGGGCGTTTCGCCTGAAGCTTTCTTT
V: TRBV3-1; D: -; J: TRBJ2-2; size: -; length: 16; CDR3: CASSPSNGVMAGELFF; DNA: TGTGCCAGCAGCCCATCGAACGGGGTGATGGCCGGGGAGCTGTTTTTT
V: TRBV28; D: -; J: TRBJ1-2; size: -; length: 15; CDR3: CASSLGRRTSYGYTF; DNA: TGTGCCAGCAGTTTGGGACGCAGAACCTCCTATGGCTACACCTTC
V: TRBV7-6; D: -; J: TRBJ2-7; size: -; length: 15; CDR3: CASSLLPDPSYEQYF; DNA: TGTGCCAGCAGCTTACTTCCGGACCCCTCCTACGAGCAGTACTTC
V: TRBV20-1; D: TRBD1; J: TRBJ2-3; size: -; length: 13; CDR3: CSAQYRTGHTQYF; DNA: TGCAGTGCTCAGTACCGGACAGGGCATACGCAGTATTTT
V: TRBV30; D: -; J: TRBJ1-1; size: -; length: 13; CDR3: CAWNRLGETEAFF; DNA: TGTGCCTGGAATAGACTAGGGGAGACTGAAGCTTTCTTT
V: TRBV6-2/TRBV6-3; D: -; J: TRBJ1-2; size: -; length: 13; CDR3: CASSYPAENGYTF; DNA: TGTGCCAGCAGTTACCCCGCCGAGAATGGCTACACCTTC
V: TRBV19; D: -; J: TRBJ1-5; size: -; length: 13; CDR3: CASRGTGNQPQHF; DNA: TGTGCCAGTAGAGGGACTGGCAATCAGCCCCAGCATTTT
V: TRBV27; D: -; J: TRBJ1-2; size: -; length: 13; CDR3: CASSSIAPWGYTF; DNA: TGTGCCAGCAGTTCCATAGCCCCATGGGGCTACACCTTC
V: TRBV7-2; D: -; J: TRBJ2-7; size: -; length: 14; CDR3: CASRERQSSYEQYF; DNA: TGTGCCAGCAGAGAGCGGCAGTCAAGCTACGAGCAGTACTTC
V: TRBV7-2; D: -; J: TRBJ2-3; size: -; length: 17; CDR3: CASSSKRRERGTDTQYF; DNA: TGTGCCAGCAGCTCGAAAAGGCGGGAACGTGGCACAGATACGCAGTATTTT
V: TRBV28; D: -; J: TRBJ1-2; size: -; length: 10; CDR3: CASSQYGYTF; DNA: TGTGCCAGCAGTCAATATGGCTACACCTTC
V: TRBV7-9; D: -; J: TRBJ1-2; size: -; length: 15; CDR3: CASSLWAAKGYGYTF; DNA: TGTGCCAGCAGCTTATGGGCAGCGAAGGGCTATGGCTACACCTTC
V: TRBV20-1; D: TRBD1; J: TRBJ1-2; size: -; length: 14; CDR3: CSAPPITGEDGYTF; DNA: TGCAGTGCGCCCCCAATTACAGGGGAGGATGGCTACACCTTC
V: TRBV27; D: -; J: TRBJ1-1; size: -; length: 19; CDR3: CASSSRTGFGGYQNTEAFF; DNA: TGTGCCAGCAGTTCACGAACAGGGTTCGGGGGTTATCAGAACACTGAAGCTTTCTTT
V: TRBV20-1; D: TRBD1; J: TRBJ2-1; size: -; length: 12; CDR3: CSAPDRVDEQFF; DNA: TGCAGTGCTCCGGACAGGGTCGATGAGCAGTTCTTC
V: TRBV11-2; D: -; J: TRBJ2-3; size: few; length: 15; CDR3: CASSPRTAETDTQYF; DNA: TGTGCCAGCAGCCCTCGGACAGCGGAGACAGATACGCAGTATTTT
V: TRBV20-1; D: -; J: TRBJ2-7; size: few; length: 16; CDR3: CSATGALDSRDYEQYF; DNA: TGCAGTGCTACTGGGGCCCTGGACAGTAGGGACTACGAGCAGTACTTC
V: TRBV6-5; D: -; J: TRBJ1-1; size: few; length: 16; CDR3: CASSYSEAGMNTEAFF; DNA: TGTGCCAGCAGTTACTCCGAGGCCGGAATGAACACTGAAGCTTTCTTT
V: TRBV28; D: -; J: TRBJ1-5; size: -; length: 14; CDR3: CASSGLQLNQPQHF; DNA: TGTGCCAGCAGCGGGCTTCAACTCAATCAGCCCCAGCATTTT
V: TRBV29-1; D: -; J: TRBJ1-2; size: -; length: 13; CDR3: CSVATVPNYGYTF; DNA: TGCAGCGTTGCGACAGTTCCTAACTATGGCTACACCTTC
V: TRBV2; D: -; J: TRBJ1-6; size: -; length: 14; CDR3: CASSRQLYNSPLHF; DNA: TGTGCCAGCAGTAGACAGCTGTATAATTCACCCCTCCACTTT
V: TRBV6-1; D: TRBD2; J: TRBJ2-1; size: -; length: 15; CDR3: CASTHGVAGYTEQFF; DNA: TGTGCCAGCACCCACGGGGTAGCGGGGTACACTGAGCAGTTCTTC
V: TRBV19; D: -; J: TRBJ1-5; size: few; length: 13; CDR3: CASSEGREQPQHF; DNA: TGTGCCAGTAGTGAGGGCAGGGAACAGCCCCAGCATTTT
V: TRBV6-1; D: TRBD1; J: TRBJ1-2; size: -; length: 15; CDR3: CASTDRSWANYGYTF; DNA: TGTGCCAGCACGGACAGGTCGTGGGCTAACTATGGCTACACCTTC
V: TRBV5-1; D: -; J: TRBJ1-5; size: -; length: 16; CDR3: CASSLGGSYSNQPQHF; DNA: TGCGCCAGCAGCTTGGGCGGGAGTTATAGCAATCAGCCCCAGCATTTT
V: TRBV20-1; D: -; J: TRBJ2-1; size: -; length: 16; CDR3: CSARKVGRSSYNEQFF; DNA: TGCAGTGCTAGGAAGGTGGGCCGAAGCTCCTACAATGAGCAGTTCTTC
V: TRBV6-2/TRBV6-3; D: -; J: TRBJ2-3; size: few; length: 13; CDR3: CASSYAGTDTQYF; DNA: TGTGCCAGCAGTTACGCGGGCACAGATACGCAGTATTTT
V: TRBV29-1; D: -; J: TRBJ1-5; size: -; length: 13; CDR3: CSVTWGRGQPQHF; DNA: TGCAGCGTTACATGGGGGCGCGGGCAGCCCCAGCATTTT
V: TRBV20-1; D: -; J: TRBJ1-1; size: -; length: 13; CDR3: CSAQNHRDEKAFF; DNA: TGCAGTGCTCAGAACCACAGGGACGAAAAAGCTTTCTTT
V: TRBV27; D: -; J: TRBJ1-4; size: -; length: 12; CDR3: CASRRPNEKLFF; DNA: TGTGCCAGCCGGAGGCCTAATGAAAAACTGTTTTTT
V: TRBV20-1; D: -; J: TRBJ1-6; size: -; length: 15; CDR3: CSAPRSHSGNSPLHF; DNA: TGCAGTGCTCCGAGATCCCACTCGGGAAATTCACCCCTCCACTTT
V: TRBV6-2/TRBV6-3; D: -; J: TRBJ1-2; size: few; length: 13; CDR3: CASSTQGYYGYTF; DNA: TGTGCCAGCAGTACCCAGGGCTACTATGGCTACACCTTC
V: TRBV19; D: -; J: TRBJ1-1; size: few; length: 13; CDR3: CASSIVRDTEAFF; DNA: TGTGCCAGTAGTATAGTTCGGGACACTGAAGCTTTCTTT
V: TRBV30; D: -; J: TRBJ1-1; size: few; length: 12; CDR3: CAWADSGSEAFF; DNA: TGTGCCTGGGCCGACAGTGGTTCCGAAGCTTTCTTT
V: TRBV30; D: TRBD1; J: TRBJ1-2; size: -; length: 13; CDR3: CAWSQDRADGYTF; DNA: TGTGCCTGGAGTCAAGACAGGGCTGACGGCTACACCTTC
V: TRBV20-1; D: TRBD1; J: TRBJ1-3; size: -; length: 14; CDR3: CSARPGQTGNTIYF; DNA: TGCAGTGCTCGACCGGGACAGACAGGAAACACCATATATTTT
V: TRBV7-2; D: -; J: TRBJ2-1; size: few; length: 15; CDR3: CASSLFSGSYNEQFF; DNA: TGTGCCAGCAGCTTATTTTCTGGATCCTACAATGAGCAGTTCTTC
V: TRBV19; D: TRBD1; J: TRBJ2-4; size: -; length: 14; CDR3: CASSTTGGGNIQYF; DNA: TGTGCCAGTAGTACGACAGGGGGCGGAAACATTCAGTACTTC
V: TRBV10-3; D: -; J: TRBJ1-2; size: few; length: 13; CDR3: CAISPGLDRWGTF; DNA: TGTGCCATCAGCCCGGGACTGGACCGGTGGGGCACCTTC
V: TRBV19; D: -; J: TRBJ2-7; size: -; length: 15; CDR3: CASSIDSPGFYEQYF; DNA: TGTGCCAGTAGTATAGATAGTCCAGGGTTCTACGAGCAGTACTTC
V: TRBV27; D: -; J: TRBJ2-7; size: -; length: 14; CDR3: CASSPRPTSNEQYF; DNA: TGTGCCAGCAGTCCCCGTCCGACTAGTAACGAGCAGTACTTC
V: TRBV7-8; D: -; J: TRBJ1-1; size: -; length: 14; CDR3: CASSPVGSATEAFF; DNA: TGTGCCAGCAGCCCAGTGGGTTCGGCGACTGAAGCTTTCTTT
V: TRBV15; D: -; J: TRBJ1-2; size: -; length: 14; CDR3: CATSKGGNRGGYTF; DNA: TGTGCCACCAGCAAGGGTGGGAATCGGGGAGGCTACACCTTC